In its sample, the clone carrying this T cell receptor (beta chain) was seen a few times. Its antigen is undetermined. MiXCR was run by TCRdb on the reads, yielding one entry per CDR3 protein. The profile shows a few hundred thousand distinct CDR3 sequences, under 45% of them singletons. This entry belongs to a study of T cell repertoires in cytomegalovirus infection. Study overall: Researchers turned to recently identified HLA-C-restricted CMV epitopes as well as well-studied HLA-B-restricted ones. Findings of the study overall: Adding up the frequency of public TCR beta families identified people who carried CMV plus the relevant HLA.

The material sequenced was cultured PBMCs, taken from culture after CMV antigen stimulation. The clonotype originates from a human donor in good health (CMV status not recorded). Some clones in this sample may be carry-over from other donors' samples.

The CDR3 DNA reads TGTGCCAGCAGCCACCGGAGCAATGAGCAGTTCTTC. Its translation: CASSHRSNEQFF. The J gene is TRBJ2-1, the V gene TRBV7-8, with unresolved D. This CDR3 region has 12 residues. Germline values: CDR1 SGHVS, CDR2 FQNEAQ. V was trimmed by 5 bases and J by 6 bases, leaving 8 bases between them.